This TCR beta chain was recovered during a study of regulatory T cells in long-lasting Graves disease. Through Arm-PCR of CDR3 regions and iRepertoire HTBI primers, TCR beta libraries were built. From the multiplex PCR reads, TCRdb called clonotypes with MiXCR, one entry per CDR3 protein. Here the sample spans fewer than 350,000 distinct CDR3 sequences, approximately 20% being singletons. Indicated time point: newly diagnosed GD, antithyroid drugs for less than 3 months. RNA extracted from PBMCs served as the sequencing template. This clonotype was observed at least ten times. The CDR3 has 17 residues. The V gene's germline CDR1 is SGDLS and CDR2 YYNGEE. V was cut by 0 bases and J by 0 bases, with 15 bases left in between.

The sequencing here drew on peripheral blood mononuclear cells (PBMCs), taken at new diagnosis, from a patient treated with antithyroid drugs. The chain combines TRBV9 with TRBJ1-2, with no clear D. This receptor was obtained from a female donor with Graves disease. CDR3 DNA: TGTGCCAGCAGCGTAGGAGGACGTTGGGGTCCTAACTATGGCTACACCTTC. Translated, it gives CASSVGGRWGPNYGYTF.